The 13 T cell receptor beta chains below were found in one sample sequenced in a study of CD8 T cells in Susac syndrome. The RNA input was roughly 0.45 to 1 ug, and it was reverse transcribed with random hexamers. MiXCR was run by TCRdb on the immunoSEQ multiplex PCR reads, yielding one entry per CDR3 protein. Among about 250,000 distinct CDR3 sequences listed, roughly 93% were seen once. The sequenced material came from CD4+ T cells from PBMCs. These receptors came from a human donor with multiple sclerosis.

V usage is TRBV4-1 and J usage is TRBJ2-2; possible D gene TRBD1, 5 bases. V dropped 0 bases and J dropped 0 bases, with 11 bases sitting between them. Germline CDR1 and CDR2: MGHRA and YSYEKL. The CDR3 consists of 17 residues. CDR3: CASSQDIDSANTGELFF. CDR3 in DNA: TGCGCCAGCAGCCAAGATATCGACAGTGCGAACACCGGGGAGCTGTTTTTT.

The chain employs TRBV11-2 and TRBJ2-7, with a possible D match to TRBD2 (5 bases). Per the germline V gene, CDR1 is SGHAT and CDR2 is FQNNGV. Trimming removed 5 bases from V and 3 bases from J, with 14 bases in between. This CDR3 contains 14 residues. The CDR3, as DNA: TGTGCCAGCAGCCGAAGCGGCCAAGGCTACGAGCAGTACTTC. This translates into CASSRSGQGYEQYF.

The chain carries TRBV18 and TRBJ2-7; 11 positions match TRBD1. This CDR3 contains 16 residues. V dropped 4 bases and J dropped 4; count of bases not matched to a gene: 9. The germline V gene has CDR1 KGHSH and CDR2 LQKENI. The DNA for the CDR3 is TGTGCCAGCTCACACGGGACAGGGGGAAGGGGTTACGAGCAGTACGTC. Translation: CASSHGTGGRGYEQYV.

This chain links TRBV29-1 with TRBJ2-5, with 8 bases fitting TRBD1. Germline V gene lookup returns CDR1 SQVTM and CDR2 ANQGSEA. The CDR3 totals 11 residues. Trimming at V came to 8 bases and at J to 5 bases, leaving 4 bases not matched to a gene. DNA of the CDR3: TGCAGCCCCGGGGACAGGGAGACCCAGTACTTC. Protein: CSPGDRETQYF.

In its sample, this clonotype was seen a few times. V usage is TRBV5-4 and J usage is TRBJ1-1; the match to TRBD1 covers 11 bases. The CDR3 has 14 residues. The trim removed 4 bases at V and 5 bases at J, leaving 4 bases unmatched. Germline-derived CDR1 and CDR2 are SGHNT and YYREEE (reference sequence). The CDR3 sequence: CASSQDRGRTEAFF. The CDR3 coding sequence is TGTGCCAGCAGCCAGGACAGGGGGCGGACTGAAGCTTTCTTT.

The chain has TRBV4-1 and TRBJ1-1; perhaps TRBD1 as D (5 bases). From germline, CDR1 is MGHRA and CDR2 YSYEKL. With 1 base removed from V and 1 base from J, the gap between germline ends came to 13 bases. The length of the CDR3 is 16 residues. The CDR3 spells CASSQVPGLRNTEAFF. CDR3 DNA sequence: TGCGCCAGCAGCCAAGTTCCAGGGCTTAGGAACACTGAAGCTTTCTTT.

This chain links TRBV7-2 with TRBJ1-2; 8 bases map to TRBD1. V was clipped by 5 bases and J by 4 bases; unmatched bases: 9. CDR3 length: 15 amino acids. Per the germline V gene, CDR1 is SGHTA and CDR2 is FQGNSA. The CDR3 nucleotides are TGTGCCAGCAGCCCTCAGGGGGCCAACGTCTATGGCTACACCTTC. Amino acid sequence: CASSPQGANVYGYTF.

This clonotype was observed a handful of times. This rearrangement joins TRBV11-2 to TRBJ2-7, with D unresolved. This CDR3 is built from 13 residues. V lost 3 bases to trimming and J lost 0 bases, with 6 bases between them. CDR1 and CDR2 from the germline V gene are SGHAT and FQNNGV. The CDR3 loop reads CASSFGTSYEQYF. For the CDR3, the DNA is TGTGCCAGCAGCTTTGGAACCTCCTACGAGCAGTACTTC.

The V and J genes are TRBV5-1 and TRBJ2-7; 10 bases line up with TRBD1. Germline lookup yields CDR1 SGHRS and CDR2 YFSETQ. This CDR3 is 15 amino acids long. V shed 0 bases and J 7 bases; nucleotides not matched to a gene: 7. The CDR3 sequence: CASSLGRQGAGEQYF. CDR3 DNA sequence: TGCGCCAGCAGCTTGGGGCGACAGGGGGCGGGGGAGCAGTACTTC.

The gene calls are TRBV29-1 and TRBJ1-5; maybe TRBD1 (6 bases). V gave up 4 bases and J gave up 0 bases, with 10 bases separating them. Germline V lookup: CDR1 SQVTM, CDR2 ANQGSEA. This CDR3 is built from 14 residues. The CDR3 nucleotides read TGCAGCGTTGCGACAGGAGATAGCAATCAGCCCCAGCATTTT. It yields the protein CSVATGDSNQPQHF.

The CDR3 spells CATSAEGTYQETQYF. The CDR3 nucleotides read TGTGCCACCAGTGCTGAGGGGACCTACCAAGAGACCCAGTACTTC. The rearrangement links TRBV24-1 to TRBJ2-5; TRBD1 or TRBD2 may be the D gene (5 bases each). The CDR3 runs 15 residues. Trimming left V 5 bases short and J 0 bases short, with 12 bases between. Per the germline V gene, CDR1 is KGHDR and CDR2 is SFDVKD.

CDR3 nucleotide sequence: TGTGCCAGCAGCTTGGAGGCTAGCGCGAGCTCCTACGAGCAGTACGTC. Translated: CASSLEASASSYEQYV. J is TRBJ2-7 and V is TRBV5-6; D perhaps matches TRBD2 (6 bases). This CDR3 has 16 residues. Trimming pared 0 bases from V and 0 bases from J, leaving 13 bases between. CDR1 and CDR2 from the germline V gene are SGHDT and YYEEEE.

This chain links TRBV18 with TRBJ2-7, with 9 bases identical to TRBD1. The CDR3 runs 13 residues. The V gene end was trimmed by 1 base and the J gene end by 7 bases; junction bases not matched to a gene: 2. CDR1 is KGHSH, CDR2 LQKENI, per germline. The CDR3 nucleotides are TGTGCCAGCTCACCACGGACAGGGGAAGAGCAGTACTTC. Residues: CASSPRTGEEQYF.